This T cell receptor (beta chain) derives from a study of blood T cell repertoires in COVID-19. Study information: From the United States, Italy and Spain came samples of acute and convalescent COVID-19. T cells, B-cell-depleted T cells, or PBMCs supplied cDNA or gDNA.

V trimming: 5 bases; J trimming: 6 bases; junction bases outside the gene matches: 7. Germline values: CDR1 MNHEY, CDR2 SMNVEV (reference sequence). This CDR3 contains 15 residues. In this sample, this clone turned up once. In the authors' workflow: Estimated nucleated cell counts came from reference gene primer amplification. Using immunoSEQ multiplex PCR, the repertoire was profiled, and TCRdb retains in-frame clones only, with some absent. V, J and clone size were drawn from that table, and D and trimming were deduced from the DNA. Here the sample spans 72,000 or so clones, 85% being singletons. Sequenced input: peripheral blood. This receptor was taken from an elderly woman with active or convalescent COVID-19. V is TRBV27 and J is TRBJ2-1; 10 bases are a match to TRBD2. DNA for the CDR3: TGTGCCAGCAGTATTAGCGGGGGGACATCCAATGAGCAGTTCTTC. It is translated as CASSISGGTSNEQFF.